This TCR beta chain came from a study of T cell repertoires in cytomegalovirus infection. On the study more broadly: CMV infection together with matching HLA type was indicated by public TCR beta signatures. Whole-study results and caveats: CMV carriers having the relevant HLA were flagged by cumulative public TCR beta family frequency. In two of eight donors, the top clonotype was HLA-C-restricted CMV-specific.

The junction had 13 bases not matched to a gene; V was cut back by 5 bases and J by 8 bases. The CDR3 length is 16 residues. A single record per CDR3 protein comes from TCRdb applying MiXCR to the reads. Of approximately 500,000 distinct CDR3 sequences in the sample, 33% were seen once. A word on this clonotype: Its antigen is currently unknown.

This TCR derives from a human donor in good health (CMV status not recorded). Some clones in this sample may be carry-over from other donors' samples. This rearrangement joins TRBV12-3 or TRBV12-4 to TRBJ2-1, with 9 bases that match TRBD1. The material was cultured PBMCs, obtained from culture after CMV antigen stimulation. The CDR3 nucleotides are TGTGCCAGCAGTCCCCGGACAGGGGAAGGACTCCATGAGCAGTTCTTC. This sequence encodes CASSPRTGEGLHEQFF.